What follows are 20 T cell receptor beta chains derived from one specimen sequenced in a study of CD8+ T cells in alopecia areata. Stated treatment: oral pan-JAK inhibitor, 5-10 mg twice daily. cDNA serving as the sequencing template came from extracted, reverse transcribed RNA. Clones were sequenced by immunoSEQ multiplex PCR, and TCRdb holds only the in-frame ones, with some missing. The data hold under 350,000 clones, with 58% observed a single time. The sequencing used CD4+ T cells sorted from blood, collected at week 24, from a patient treated with tofacitinib. These receptors were taken from a human donor with alopecia areata.

This chain uses TRBV6-5 with TRBJ1-1, with 7 bases aligning to TRBD1. J gave up 1 base and V 2 bases, and 7 bases lay outside the gene matches. Germline CDR1 MNHEY, CDR2 SVGAGI. The CDR3 extends over 16 amino acids. For the CDR3, the DNA is TGTGCCAGCAGTTACGATCCACAGGGGTGGAACACTGAAGCTTTCTTT. It encodes CASSYDPQGWNTEAFF.

This clone was counted only a few times. This chain connects TRBV7-2 to TRBJ2-4; D remains ambiguous. The V end was cut by 6 bases, the J end by 0 bases, with 9 bases between. CDR1 and CDR2 (germline): SGHTA, FQGNSA. The CDR3 spans 14 residues. The CDR3 reads CASREDKAKNIQYF. CDR3 in DNA: TGTGCCAGCAGAGAAGACAAAGCCAAAAACATTCAGTACTTC.

Worth noting for this clone: The junction departs from germline at one end; a sequencing error may be responsible. This sequence joins TRBV7-7 and TRBJ2-1; 7 bases fit TRBD1. Looked up from germline, CDR1 is SSHAT and CDR2 is FNYEAQ (reference sequence). This CDR3 has 14 amino acids. The CDR3, as DNA: TGTGCTAGCAGCCGGTCCGGGACAGACAATGAGCAGTTCTTC. The encoded protein is CASSRSGTDNEQFF.

The chain uses TRBV5-1 and TRBJ2-3, with TRBD2 matching over 7 bases. This CDR3 is 14 amino acids long. CDR1 SGHRS and CDR2 YFSETQ come from the germline V gene. V lost 4 bases, J lost 2 bases, and 4 bases stayed unmatched. The CDR3 spells CASSRTRLTDTQYF. Here the CDR3 DNA reads TGCGCCAGCAGCCGGACTAGGCTCACAGATACGCAGTATTTT.

This clone was seen a handful of times. The rearrangement uses TRBV9 and TRBJ2-1; 13 bases match TRBD2. The length of the CDR3 is 12 residues. The germline CDR1 and CDR2 sequences are SGDLS and YYNGEE. J was trimmed by 15 bases and V by 4 bases; bases with no gene match: 4. The CDR3 coding sequence is TGTGCCAGCAGCCGGACTAGCGGGGGTTTGTTCTTC. The encoded protein is CASSRTSGGLFF.

There are many counts of this clone. In DNA form, the CDR3 reads TGTGCCAGCAGCTTAAGGCAGGGATTCCTCTACGAGCAGTACTTC. Translating it yields CASSLRQGFLYEQYF. The chain joins TRBV7-8 to TRBJ2-7; possible D gene TRBD1, 5 bases. CDR1 is SGHVS and CDR2 is FQNEAQ in the germline V gene. This CDR3 is 15 amino acids long. Trimming stripped 2 bases from V and 3 bases from J, with 14 bases between. Supplemented by reference TRBV7-8 and TRBJ2-7, the full variable domain reads GAGVSQSPRYKVAKRGQDVALRCDPISGHVSLFWYQQALGQGPEFLTYFQNEAQLDKSGLPSDRFFAERPEGSVSTLKIQRTQQEDSAVYLCASSLRQGFLYEQYFGPGTRLTVT.

The chain is built from TRBV5-1 and TRBJ1-2; 7 bases align to TRBD1. Germline V gene lookup returns CDR1 SGHRS and CDR2 YFSETQ. This CDR3 has 14 amino acids. V shed 3 bases and J 5 bases; nucleotides not matched to a gene: 7. CDR3 in amino acids: CASSSAPGQYGYTF. Here the CDR3 DNA reads TGCGCCAGCAGCTCGGCCCCGGGACAGTATGGCTACACCTTC.

The CDR3 DNA sequence: TGTGCCAGCAGCGTGTCAGCTGGACGGTCGCCCCAAGAGACCCAGTACTTC. Its protein product is CASSVSAGRSPQETQYF. The chain couples TRBV9 to TRBJ2-5; D gene uncertain. Trimming shortened V by 2 bases and J by 1 base, and 18 bases separated the two germline ends. The germline V gene has CDR1 SGDLS and CDR2 YYNGEE. The CDR3 sequence is 17 residues long.

This clone was seen a few times. The gene calls are TRBV7-2 and TRBJ2-3; no clear D gene. Germline V gene sequence: CDR1 SGHTA, CDR2 FQGNSA. The CDR3 consists of 13 residues. V was clipped by 2 bases and J by 1 base, with 4 bases between them. The CDR3 region is CASSLFGTDTQYF. The CDR3 DNA is TGTGCCAGCAGCTTATTCGGCACAGATACGCAGTATTTT. Full variable domain (remainder filled in from reference TRBV7-2 and TRBJ2-3): GAGVSQSPSNKVTEKGKDVELRCDPISGHTALYWYRQSLGQGLEFLIYFQGNSAPDKSGLPSDRFSAERTGGSVSTLTIQRTQQEDSAVYLCASSLFGTDTQYFGPGTRLTVL.

This clone was seen a handful of times. J is TRBJ1-1 and V is TRBV19, with D possibly being TRBD1 (5 bases). Trimming cost V 4 bases and J 6 bases, with 15 bases left between them. CDR1 and CDR2 (germline): LNHDA, SQIVND (reference sequence). This CDR3 comprises 14 residues. The CDR3 coding sequence is TGTGCCAGTAGTAATGGACATTTGGTCGCTGAAGCTTTCTTT. Its translation: CASSNGHLVAEAFF.

J is TRBJ1-2 and V is TRBV9, with a weak D call TRBD1 (6 bases). Trimming stripped 0 bases from V and 7 bases from J, with 13 bases between. The CDR3 has 14 amino acids. The germline V gene encodes CDR1 SGDLS and CDR2 YYNGEE. The CDR3 DNA reads TGTGCCAGCAGCGTAGAACTACAGGGCTCTGGCTACACCTTC. Its protein is CASSVELQGSGYTF.

The genes are TRBV29-1 and TRBJ1-1, with D possibly being TRBD1 (6 bases). CDR3 length equals 12 residues. Deletions cut 5 bases from V and 11 bases from J, with 18 bases between. Germline lookup yields CDR1 SQVTM and CDR2 ANQGSEA. The CDR3 sequence: CSVRAPGQEAFF. The CDR3 DNA reads as TGCAGCGTTCGGGCTCCGGGACAAGAGGCTTTCTTT.

This clone was detected once. The chain recombines TRBV5-1 with TRBJ2-1; 12 nucleotides line up with TRBD1. J was trimmed by 8 bases and V by 0 bases; bases with no gene match: 0. This CDR3 is 14 amino acids long. Per the germline V gene, CDR1 is SGHRS and CDR2 is YFSETQ. The CDR3 coding sequence is TGCGCCAGCAGCTTGGGGGACAGGGGGCATGAGCAGTTCTTC. As protein: CASSLGDRGHEQFF.

Notes on this clone: Other DNA sequences of this sample code for an identical CDR3. The chain recombines TRBV4-3 with TRBJ1-3; D unclear. Looked up from germline, CDR1 is LGHNA and CDR2 is YSLEER. V shed 0 bases and J shed 0 bases, with 9 bases lying between them. The CDR3 contains 16 residues. CDR3 in DNA: TGCGCCAGCAGCCAAGATCCCGGCCCCTCTGGAAACACCATATATTTT. Translated: CASSQDPGPSGNTIYF.

This clone was seen more than once but under ten times. V usage is TRBV28 and J usage is TRBJ2-3, with D perhaps matching TRBD2 (5 bases). Between the trimmed V and J ends, which lost 6 bases and 4 bases, there was a span of 17 bases. This CDR3 comprises 15 residues. Germline V gene lookup returns CDR1 MDHEN and CDR2 SYDVKM. The CDR3 nucleotides are TGTGCCAGCAGCCAACTAGGCGGGCGGGCAGATACGCAGTATTTT. Translating gives CASSQLGGRADTQYF.

V gene TRBV9 combines with J gene TRBJ2-5; tentative D call: TRBD1 (6 bases). Germline CDR1 reads SGDLS; CDR2 reads YYNGEE. V shed 1 base and J shed 1 base, with 14 bases lying between them. CDR3 size: 16 residues. CDR3 residues: CASSVSGDYSQETQYF. In nucleotides, the CDR3 is TGTGCCAGCAGCGTATCAGGGGATTATTCCCAAGAGACCCAGTACTTC.

The chain is built from TRBV2 and TRBJ1-1; no firm D call. The CDR3 totals 11 residues. V gave up 0 bases and J gave up 8 bases, with 4 bases separating them. CDR1 is SNHLY, CDR2 FYNNEI, per germline. CDR3 in amino acids: CASSEATEAFF. CDR3 nucleotide sequence: TGTGCCAGCAGTGAAGCGACAGAAGCTTTCTTT.

This clone was counted between two and nine times. The rearrangement links TRBV27 to TRBJ2-6, with unresolved D. CDR1 and CDR2 (germline): MNHEY, SMNVEV (reference sequence). Trimming pared 3 bases from V and 0 bases from J, leaving 6 bases between. The CDR3 consists of 15 residues. In nucleotides, the CDR3 is TGTGCCAGCAGTTTCGGTATCTCTGGGGCCAACGTCCTGACTTTC. Its translation is CASSFGISGANVLTF.

The chain combines TRBV2 with TRBJ2-4; perhaps TRBD2 as D (5 bases). Looked up from germline, CDR1 is SNHLY and CDR2 is FYNNEI. This CDR3 comprises 14 residues. Trimming took 6 bases from V and 0 from J, leaving 9 bases between them. The CDR3 loop is CASRAGLAKNIQYF. The DNA for the CDR3 is TGTGCCAGCAGAGCCGGACTAGCCAAAAACATTCAGTACTTC. The full variable domain, its missing parts supplied by reference TRBV2 and TRBJ2-4, is EPEVTQTPSHQVTQMGQEVILRCVPISNHLYFYWYRQILGQKVEFLVSFYNNEISEKSEIFDDQFSVERPDGSNFTLKIRSTKLEDSAMYFCASRAGLAKNIQYFGAGTRLSVL.

V is TRBV20-1 and J is TRBJ1-2; D uncertain. CDR3 size: 11 residues. Per germline, CDR1 DFQATT and CDR2 SNEGSKA (reference sequence). V was shortened by 3 bases and J by 7 bases, with 9 bases between the two germline ends. The CDR3 protein is CSASSEGGYTF. The CDR3 region has the DNA TGCAGTGCTAGCTCCGAGGGTGGCTACACCTTC.